These 17 T cell receptor beta chains were all obtained from the same sample, sequenced in a study of blood T cell repertoires in COVID-19. Measured with immunoSEQ multiplex PCR; TCRdb has only the in-frame clones, and not every one. The sample has under 250,000 clones, 92% seen once. Input material: peripheral blood. The source of these receptors is a man aged 55 to 70 with COVID-19, enrolled during active disease.

To note about this clone: At the DNA level, this CDR3 is encoded by other sequences in the same sample as well. V usage is TRBV18 and J usage is TRBJ1-5; TRBD1 agrees at 9 bases. The CDR3 length is 15 residues. The germline gives CDR1 KGHSH, CDR2 LQKENI. V shed 0 bases, J shed 6 bases, and the junction held 3 bases outside the gene matches. The CDR3 region has the DNA TGTGCCAGCTCACCACCGGGACAGGGAGGTCAGCCCCAGCATTTT. As protein: CASSPPGQGGQPQHF.

The chain joins TRBV23-1 to TRBJ1-6; TRBD1 agrees at 8 bases. TRBV23-1 is an ORF, and what it does is uncertain. This CDR3 has 18 residues. J was trimmed by 6 bases and V by 4 bases; bases with no gene match: 14. The CDR3 region is CASSRGIGRQGFNSPLHF. The CDR3 nucleotides read TGCGCCAGCAGTCGCGGGATCGGTAGACAGGGGTTTAATTCACCCCTCCACTTT.

The chain joins TRBV6-6 to TRBJ2-7; 9 bases agree with TRBD1. In germline, CDR1 is MNHNY, CDR2 SVGAGI (reference sequence). The CDR3 totals 16 residues. J lost 1 base, V lost 5 bases, and 9 bases had no gene match. CDR3: CASSKIAGTGSYEQYF. In DNA form, the CDR3 reads TGTGCCAGCAGTAAGATAGCCGGGACAGGGTCCTACGAGCAGTACTTC.

This clone occurred once. The chain has TRBV18 and TRBJ2-2; D uncertain. Trimming pared 2 bases from V and 0 bases from J, leaving 7 bases between. CDR1 and CDR2 from the germline V gene are KGHSH and LQKENI. The CDR3 spans 15 residues. CDR3 protein: CASSPGQTNTGELFF. In nucleotides, the CDR3 is TGTGCCAGCTCACCAGGTCAGACGAACACCGGGGAGCTGTTTTTT. The whole variable domain, filled in from reference TRBV18 and TRBJ2-2, reads NAGVMQNPRHLVRRRGQEARLRCSPMKGHSHVYWYRQLPEEGLKFMVYLQKENIIDESGMPKERFSAEFPKEGPSILRIQQVVRGDSAAYFCASSPGQTNTGELFFGEGSRLTVL.

The chain recombines TRBV5-4 with TRBJ2-1, with TRBD1 matching 8 bases. V lost 5 bases to trimming and J lost 0 bases; unmatched junction nucleotides: 4. The V gene's germline CDR1 is SGHNT and CDR2 YYREEE (reference sequence). The CDR3 is made up of 15 amino acids. This CDR3 reads CASRSDRGSYNEQFF. The DNA of the CDR3 is TGTGCCAGCAGGTCTGACAGGGGCTCCTACAATGAGCAGTTCTTC.

This clone was detected once. The V and J genes are TRBV6-6 and TRBJ1-5; tentatively, D is TRBD1 (6 bases). V was clipped by 5 bases and J by 2 bases, with 13 bases between them. Germline V gives CDR1 MNHNY, CDR2 SVGAGI (reference sequence). The CDR3 length is 15 residues. The CDR3 region has the DNA TGTGCCAGCAGTCCCCAGGGGAAGCGCAATCAGCCCCAGCATTTT. Amino acids: CASSPQGKRNQPQHF.

This clone was seen only a few times. The V gene is TRBV28, the J gene TRBJ1-6, with D possibly TRBD1 on 6 matching bases. Germline V gene data show CDR1 as MDHEN and CDR2 as SYDVKM. V was pared by 9 bases and J by 9 bases, with 18 bases between. CDR3 length: 14 amino acids. The CDR3 reads CASKPGQFGSPLHF. CDR3 DNA sequence: TGTGCCAGTAAACCGGGACAATTTGGTTCACCCCTCCACTTT.

As DNA, the CDR3 is TGTGCCAGCAGCGTAGAGCCCACAGATACGCAGTATTTT. It yields the protein CASSVEPTDTQYF. The gene calls are TRBV9 and TRBJ2-3, with D hard to call. Germline lookup yields CDR1 SGDLS and CDR2 YYNGEE. Trimming took 0 bases from V and 2 from J, leaving 4 bases between them. CDR3 length: 13 residues.

The V gene is TRBV5-4, the J gene TRBJ2-6; D possibly corresponds to TRBD2 (6 bases). Trimming pared 2 bases from V and 3 bases from J, leaving 9 bases between. Germline V gene lookup returns CDR1 SGHNT and CDR2 YYREEE (reference sequence). CDR3 length: 15 amino acids. The CDR3 bases are TGTGCCAGCAGCTTCTGGGGGGATGGGGCCAACGTCCTGACTTTC. As protein: CASSFWGDGANVLTF.

The V gene is TRBV2, the J gene TRBJ2-1, with 9 bases identical to TRBD2. The CDR3 is made up of 18 amino acids. V trimming: 0 bases; J trimming: 6 bases; junction bases outside the gene matches: 12. Germline V CDR1 and CDR2: SNHLY, FYNNEI. This CDR3 is CASSEAPSGKTTTNEQFF. CDR3 in DNA: TGTGCCAGCAGTGAAGCCCCTAGCGGGAAAACGACTACCAATGAGCAGTTCTTC.

The gene calls are TRBV6-1 and TRBJ2-5, with 7 nucleotides matching TRBD2. Trimming cost V 1 base and J 7 bases; bases outside gene matches: 6. This CDR3 has 14 amino acids. Germline CDR1 MNHNS, CDR2 SASEGT. CDR3 nucleotide sequence: TGTGCCAGCAGTGAAGGGACCCCGGGGGGGACCCAGTACTTC. This codes for CASSEGTPGGTQYF.

The chain links TRBV7-3 to TRBJ1-2, with a possible D match to TRBD1 (6 bases). Germline V gene data show CDR1 as SGHTA and CDR2 as FQGTGA. Trimming stripped 3 bases from V and 4 bases from J, with 24 bases between. CDR3 size: 18 residues. The CDR3 reads CASSFVGTRTDPGYGYTF. For the CDR3, the DNA is TGTGCCAGCAGCTTCGTCGGGACACGGACAGACCCCGGCTATGGCTACACCTTC.

The chain recombines TRBV6-5 with TRBJ1-2; TRBD1 is a possible D gene (6 bases). The germline V gene encodes CDR1 MNHEY and CDR2 SVGAGI. The length of the CDR3 is 15 residues. Trimming shortened V by 6 bases and J by 5 bases, and 19 bases separated the two germline ends. CDR3 in DNA: TGTGCCAGCAGACCCCCCTGGACAGAAAAGTATGGCTACACCTTC. Protein sequence: CASRPPWTEKYGYTF.

The rearrangement uses TRBV5-1 and TRBJ2-5, with no clear D. Germline lookup yields CDR1 SGHRS and CDR2 YFSETQ. V lost 0 bases and J lost 4, with 13 bases in between. The CDR3 contains 15 residues. The CDR3 DNA is TGCGCCAGCAGCTTGGCCCCGAGTTCGGGAGAGACCCAGTACTTC. Protein product: CASSLAPSSGETQYF.

The J gene is TRBJ1-2, the V gene TRBV11-2; TRBD1 might be the D (6 bases). Germline assignment: CDR1 SGHAT and CDR2 FQNNGV. The CDR3 runs to 13 residues. Trimming left V 2 bases short and J 8 bases short, with 12 bases between. The CDR3 is CASSLRGQGGYTF. In nucleotides, the CDR3 is TGTGCCAGCAGCTTACGGGGCCAGGGGGGCTACACCTTC. Variable domain in full (rest from reference TRBV11-2 and TRBJ1-2): EAGVAQSPRYKIIEKRQSVAFWCNPISGHATLYWYQQILGQGPKLLIQFQNNGVVDDSQLPKDRFSAERLKGVDSTLKIQPAKLEDSAVYLCASSLRGQGGYTFGSGTRLTVV.

The chain couples TRBV12-3 or TRBV12-4 to TRBJ1-2; D is possibly TRBD1 (5 bases). V lost 1 base and J lost 7, with 7 bases in between. The CDR3 is 12 residues long. CDR3 loop: CASSLEGAGYTF. CDR3 DNA: TGTGCCAGCAGTTTAGAAGGGGCTGGCTACACCTTC.

This clone came up once. J is TRBJ2-3 and V is TRBV3-1 (or the pseudogene TRBV3-2), with 15 bases that match TRBD2. The CDR3 spans 18 residues. CDR1 LGHDT and CDR2 YNNKEL come from the germline V gene (reference sequence). V lost 5 bases and J lost 2; bases outside the gene matches: 8. The CDR3 DNA is TGTGCCAGCAGCTCAGGACTAGCGGGGGGGCCGTTCACAGATACGCAGTATTTT. Translated: CASSSGLAGGPFTDTQYF.